This T cell receptor beta chain originates from a study of T-cell memory formation after mild COVID-19. Study in general: TCR clustering was largely donor specific. Findings of the study overall: A balance of CD4 and CD8 characterized clones contracting day 15 to 85, whereas later expanders leaned CD4+.

This clonotype turned up a few times. Its cognate antigen is unknown. Looked up from germline, CDR1 is KGHDR and CDR2 is SFDVKD. The CDR3 consists of 14 residues. V lost 2 bases and J lost 6, with 13 bases in between. 5'RACE, which relied on constant-segment primers, yielded TCR alpha and TCR beta cDNA libraries carrying sample barcodes and UMIs. TCRdb analysed the 5' RACE reads with MiXCR anew, one entry per CDR3 protein. Of 300,000 to 350,000 distinct CDR3 sequences listed, roughly 21% are singletons. The rearrangement joins TRBV24-1 to TRBJ2-7; D tentatively reads TRBD1 or TRBD2 (6 bases each). The source material was PBMCs or a T cell subset sorted from them (not recorded which). This TCR was recovered from a man between 18 and 35 years old who had mild COVID-19 (a few samples of this study predate the infection). Cell type and time point are not known. The CDR3 sequence is CATSDSSGAGEQYF. The CDR3 DNA sequence: TGTGCCACCAGTGATTCATCGGGGGCGGGCGAGCAGTACTTC.